This T cell receptor beta chain was obtained from a study of cytomegalovirus exposure and HLA in healthy donors. Overall study context: Approximately 80 million unique TCRs, all from HLA-typed donors, were included in an early release of the data.

This CDR3 comprises 15 residues. Germline assignment: CDR1 GTSNPN and CDR2 SVGIG (reference sequence). Trimming shortened V by 0 bases and J by 0 bases, and 9 bases separated the two germline ends. In the PCR, 60 Vbeta and 13 Jbeta primers were used. The data were produced by immunoSEQ multiplex PCR, yet TCRdb's version contains in-frame clones alone and is incomplete. The sample carries 85,000 to 100,000 clones, less than 70% recorded once. Study-wide findings and caveats: Later analysis associated a missense DCLRE1C variant with TCR beta V- and J-gene trimming.

Healthy donors of bone marrow made up the group. In this sample, this clone turned up a few times. Its target is unknown. This clonotype was sampled from a human donor in good health. The material sequenced was PBMCs. V is TRBV30 and J is TRBJ1-3; D uncertain. In nucleotides, the CDR3 is TGTGCCTGGAGTGTTGGGCAGGCCTCTGGAAACACCATATATTTT. This encodes CAWSVGQASGNTIYF.